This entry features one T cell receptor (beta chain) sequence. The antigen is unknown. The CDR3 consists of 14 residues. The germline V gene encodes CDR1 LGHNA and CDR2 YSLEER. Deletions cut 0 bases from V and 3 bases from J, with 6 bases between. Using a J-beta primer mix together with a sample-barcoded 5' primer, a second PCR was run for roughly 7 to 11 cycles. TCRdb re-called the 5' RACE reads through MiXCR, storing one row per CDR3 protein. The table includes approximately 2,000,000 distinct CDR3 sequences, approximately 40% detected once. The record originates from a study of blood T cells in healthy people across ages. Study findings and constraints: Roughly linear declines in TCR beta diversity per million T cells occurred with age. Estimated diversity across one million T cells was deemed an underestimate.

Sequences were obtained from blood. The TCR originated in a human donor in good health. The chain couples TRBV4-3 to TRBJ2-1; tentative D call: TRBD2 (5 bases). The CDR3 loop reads CASSQDRDYNEQFF. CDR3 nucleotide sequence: TGCGCCAGCAGCCAAGATCGGGACTACAATGAGCAGTTCTTC.